This entry concerns a single T cell receptor (beta chain). The data originate from a study of technical replicates of blood from a few donors. This table comes from immunoSEQ multiplex PCR, and its TCRdb copy is limited to in-frame clones, with some not included. This table has tens of thousands of clones, under 99% appearing once. This clonotype was sampled from a human donor in good health. The specimen sequenced was T cells isolated from PBMCs.

In DNA, the CDR3 is TGCAGCGTTGCGGAACGGAGCTACTCCTACGAGCAGTACTTC. Protein: CSVAERSYSYEQYF. The V gene is TRBV29-1, the J gene TRBJ2-7, with D unclear. The V gene lost 4 bases and the J gene lost 0 bases, with 13 bases spanning the gap. Germline V lookup: CDR1 SQVTM, CDR2 ANQGSEA. The CDR3 loop spans 14 amino acids.